This TCR beta chain was obtained from a study of blood T cells in healthy people across ages. Primers used in a second PCR of about 6 to 11 cycles were a sample-barcoded 5' primer and a J-beta primer mix. TCRdb processed the 5' RACE reads anew with MiXCR; each CDR3 protein has one entry. Among hundreds of thousands of distinct CDR3 sequences listed, 58% were seen once. CDR3 size: 14 residues. Germline CDR1 and CDR2: SGHAT and FQNNGV. Germline trimming cut 3 bases from V and 7 bases from J; bases unmatched to any gene: 9. The clonotype originates from a man aged 25 to 40 in good health. The material sequenced was blood. J is TRBJ2-7 and V is TRBV11-2; 7 bases map to TRBD1. The CDR3: CASSFGAGTDEQYF. The CDR3 DNA is TGTGCCAGCAGCTTCGGAGCCGGGACAGATGAGCAGTACTTC.